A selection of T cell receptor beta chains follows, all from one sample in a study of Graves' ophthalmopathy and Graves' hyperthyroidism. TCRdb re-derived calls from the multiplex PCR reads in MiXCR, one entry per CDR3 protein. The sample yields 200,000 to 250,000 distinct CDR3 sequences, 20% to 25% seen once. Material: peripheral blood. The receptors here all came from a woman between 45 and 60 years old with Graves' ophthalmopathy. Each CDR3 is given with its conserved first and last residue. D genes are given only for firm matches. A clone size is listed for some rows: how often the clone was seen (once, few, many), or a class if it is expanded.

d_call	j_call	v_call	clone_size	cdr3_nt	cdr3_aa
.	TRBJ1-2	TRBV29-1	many	TGCAGCGTTGTCTGGGGCACCTCCTATGGCTACACCTTC	CSVVWGTSYGYTF
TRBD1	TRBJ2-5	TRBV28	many	TGTGCCAGCAGTTTTCGACAGGGGGCCCAAGAGACCCAGTACTTC	CASSFRQGAQETQYF
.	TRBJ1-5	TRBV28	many	TGTGCCAGCAGTCTCGGACGCGGGCATCAGTCCCAGCATTTT	CASSLGRGHQSQHF
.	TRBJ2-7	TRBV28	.	TGTGCCAGCAGTTTGGACTGGACAGTTGGATACACCTACGAGCAGTACTTC	CASSLDWTVGYTYEQYF
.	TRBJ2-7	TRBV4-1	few	TGCGCCAGCAGCCAAGATAAGGGGGACTGGGGTTTCGAGCAGTACTTC	CASSQDKGDWGFEQYF
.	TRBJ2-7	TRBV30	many	TGTGCCTGGGCGCAGGTGGACGAGCAGTACTTC	CAWAQVDEQYF
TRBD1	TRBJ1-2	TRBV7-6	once	TGTGCCAGCAGCCGGGACAGAACCTATGGCTACACCTTC	CASSRDRTYGYTF
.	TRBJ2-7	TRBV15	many	TGTGCCACCAGCAGAGATTTCGGACAGATCTACGAGCAGTACTTC	CATSRDFGQIYEQYF
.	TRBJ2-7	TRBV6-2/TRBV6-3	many	TGTGCCAGCACTCTCAGGGGCCGAACCGGGGAGCAGTACTTC	CASTLRGRTGEQYF
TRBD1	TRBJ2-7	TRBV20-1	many	TGCAGTGCTAGAGGGGGTGCAGGGGGATCCTACGAGCAGTACTTC	CSARGGAGGSYEQYF
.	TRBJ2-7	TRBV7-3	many	TGTGCCAGCAGCTCCTCATCCTCCTACGAGCAGTACTTC	CASSSSSSYEQYF
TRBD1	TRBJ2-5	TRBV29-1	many	TGCAGCGTTGACGCGACAGGGGGCGGGGAGACCCAGTACTTC	CSVDATGGGETQYF
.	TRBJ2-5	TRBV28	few	TGTGCCAGCAGCCCCTTTGGGGCCCAGTACTTC	CASSPFGAQYF
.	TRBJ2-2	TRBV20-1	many	TGCAGTGCCAGACATTCCAACACCGGGGAGCTGTTTTTT	CSARHSNTGELFF
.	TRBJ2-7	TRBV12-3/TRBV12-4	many	TGTGCCAGCAGAAACCCCCGGCGCGAGCAGTACTTC	CASRNPRREQYF
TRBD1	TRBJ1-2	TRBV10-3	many	TGTGCCATCAGTGAGCGGACAGGGAATGGCTACACCTTC	CAISERTGNGYTF
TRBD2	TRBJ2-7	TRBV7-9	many	TGTGCCAGCAGGGCTAGCGGGACGGGCGAGCAGTACTTC	CASRASGTGEQYF
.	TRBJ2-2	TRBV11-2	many	TGTGCCAGCAGCTTATTTCGCGGCGCAGGGACCGGGGAGCTGTTTTTT	CASSLFRGAGTGELFF
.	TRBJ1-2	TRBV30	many	TGTGCCTGGAGTTCGACAGAATACTATGGCTACACCTTC	CAWSSTEYYGYTF
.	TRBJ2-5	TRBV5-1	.	TGCGCCAGCAGCTTGGCCCAGGGCCGGGAGACCCAGTACTTC	CASSLAQGRETQYF